The text below deals with one T cell receptor (beta chain). The antigen is unknown. This entry comes from a study of OX40 agonist ivuxolimab in advanced cancers. As for the study in general: Of mixed ages from about 23 to 85 and averaging about 60 years, the group was over 80% male. Prior anti-PD-1, anti-PD-L1 or anti-CTLA-4 therapy did not bar entry, and about 38% had some. Study results and limitations: Both CD4+ and CD8+ T cell populations in blood had undergone clonal expansion by week 6 at 0.1 to 3.0 mg/kg. People who partly responded at 0.1-3.0 mg/kg had some of the least clonal expansion seen.

Germline V lookup: CDR1 LGHNA, CDR2 YNFKEQ. The CDR3 is 19 amino acids. V lost 1 base to trimming and J lost 2 bases, with 18 bases between them. Sequencing used immunoSEQ multiplex PCR; TCRdb keeps in-frame clones, though not all of them. Of about 70,000 clones listed, roughly 81% are singletons. The chain is built from TRBV4-2 and TRBJ2-6; no firm D call. The source was CD4+ or CD8+ T cells sorted from blood, collected in a trial of the OX40 agonist ivuxolimab. This sequence originates from an adult with an advanced solid tumor such as melanoma, head and neck, liver or kidney cancer. The DNA for the CDR3 is TGTGCCAGCAGCCAAGTAAGTGACTCCCAAAGAACTGGGGCCAACGTCCTGACTTTC. Encoded protein: CASSQVSDSQRTGANVLTF.